This T cell receptor beta chain derives from a study of naive and memory T cell subsets. The library had UMIs added by 3' ligation of an oligonucleotide to TCR cDNA. Adult healthy volunteers gave 2.5 ml peripheral blood for whole-blood RNA. General observations from the study: Potentially, T cell activation and differentiation skew this RNA-based measurement.

Of note for this clonotype: Its antigen is as yet unknown.

Ligated cDNA underwent four rounds of PCR with nested alpha and beta constant region primers and SP2. TCRdb fed the 5' RACE reads into MiXCR, producing one record per CDR3 protein. Of some 60,000 distinct CDR3 sequences detected, under 10% appear once; the ten largest clones hold 9% to 10%. The sequence derives from a female donor in good health.

CDR3 sequence reads: CASSPRAGALKETQYF. CDR3 DNA: TGTGCCAGCAGTCCCAGGGCCGGGGCCCTAAAAGAGACCCAGTACTTC. The rearrangement uses TRBV12-3 or TRBV12-4 and TRBJ2-5; D possibly uses TRBD1 or TRBD2 (5 bases each). V was clipped by 5 bases and J by 3 bases, with 19 bases between them. The CDR3 totals 16 residues.